This TCR beta chain was documented in a study of CXCR3-negative and CXCR3-positive naive CD8 T cells (dated 2019 in TCRdb). Broadly, across the study: About 135 million TRB reads were obtained in total, roughly 1.5 +/- 0.3 million reads per library. The TRBV-TRBJ cluster analysis covered naive subsets from a handful of donors and memory cells from 3 donors. Diversity and physicochemical repertoire analyses were performed on about a dozen donors pooled from two independent experiments. What the work shows at the level of the full study, not this receptor alone: Comparably high repertoire diversity was found in both naive subsets, whereas much lower repertoire diversity was found in memory CD8+ T cells. CXCR3 expression partially decreased after cryopreservation, so most assays used freshly isolated PBMCs. Because surface CD5, which is linked to self-reactivity in mice, was comparable between the naive subsets, TCR interaction strength was also inferred from the physicochemical properties of TRB CDR3s. Compared with CXCR3-negative naive cells, CXCR3-positive naive cells had TRB CDR3s with higher hydrophobicity (lower Kidera factor 4), lower energy, and higher strength and volume indices. Similar TRBV-TRBJ usage was shown by naive CXCR3-negative and CXCR3-positive cells from the same donor, whereas distinct patterns were shown by memory cells.

Comments on this clonotype: Its recognized antigen is unknown.

The sequencer listed for this sample is NextSeq 550. The Human TCR Profiling Kit (MiLaboratory) was used to make UMI-labeled 5' RACE TRB cDNA libraries. cDNA synthesis used the entire amount of extracted RNA, and PCR amplification then used the entire amount of cDNA produced. Libraries were prepared in parallel using an identical number of PCR cycles. In the source study's methods: MIGEC and MiXCR extracted about 50,000 +/- 10,000 unique UMI-labeled TRB cDNA molecules per library, requiring at least two reads per UMI. On average, each library contained approximately 40,000 +/- 10,000 functional in-frame TRB CDR3 nucleotide clonotypes without stop codons. After downsampling to 5000 UMI-labeled TRB molecules per sample, diversity metrics such as normalized Shannon-Wiener and Chao1 were calculated in VDJtools. VDJtools computed clonotype-size-weighted physicochemical properties of the central five CDR3 residues: interaction energy, strength, volume and Kidera factor 4. Following TCRdb reprocessing, every CDR3 protein sequence forms one entry, and DNA is not provided. These V and J calls derive from TCRdb rather than the authors' analysis. The sample's clone listing holds around 7,400 distinct CDR3 sequences. The ten most abundant clones make up 1.8% of the sample.

CDR3 length: 15 amino acids, cysteine to phenylalanine. This entry has no DNA. According to the germline V gene, CDR1 reads SGHVS and CDR2 reads FQNEAQ. For each CD8+ T cell subset, flow sorting was done in triplicate, and a few hundred thousand cells per subset went directly into RLT lysis buffer. To keep memory contaminants out, a stringent definition of naive CD8+ T cells was applied: CD45RO-CCR7+CD27+CD95-. Peripheral blood mononuclear cells were isolated from buffy coats using standard density gradient centrifugation. A FACSAria III was used to flow-sort naive CD8+ T cells into CXCR3-negative and CXCR3-positive populations. Total RNA was extracted from sorted cells with an RNeasy Mini Kit.

The material sequenced was naive CXCR3- CD8+ T cells from blood. Per the publication, the cell subset or site label means: CD45RO-CCR7+CD27+CD95- naive CD8+ T cells lacking CXCR3 (TNR3-). This sequence uses TRBV7-8 and TRBJ1-5. The clonotype was recovered from a human donor in good health. Some clones in this sample may be carry-over from other donors' samples. The CDR3 reads CASSLSGRWDHPQHF.